This TCR beta chain was retrieved from a study of blood T cell repertoires in COVID-19. Assay: immunoSEQ multiplex PCR; the TCRdb copy retains only in-frame clones and omits some. The sample holds about 51,000 clones, approximately 91% seen once. Germline lookup yields CDR1 SGHNT and CDR2 YYREEE (reference sequence). The CDR3 spans 16 residues. Losses at the gene ends were 2 bases for V and 7 bases for J; bases not matched to a gene: 13. Sequencing was performed on peripheral blood. The receptor comes from a man aged 50-59 years with active COVID-19. V usage is TRBV5-4 and J usage is TRBJ1-1; TRBD1 matches 8 bases. The CDR3: CASSFAFRDRRYEAFF. In DNA, the CDR3 is TGTGCCAGCAGCTTTGCTTTCCGGGACAGGAGATATGAAGCTTTCTTT.